A single sample gave rise to the 19 T cell receptor beta chains below, sequenced in a study of blood T cells in healthy people across ages. Alongside a J-beta primer mix, a sample-barcoded 5' primer served in a second PCR lasting about 7 to 12 cycles. TCRdb processed the 5' RACE reads anew with MiXCR; each CDR3 protein has one entry. The sample includes about 750,000 distinct CDR3 sequences, about 53% of them seen just once. The sample taken for sequencing was blood. These receptors came from a man older than 75 in good health.

This clonotype was seen once. Its ends do not fully match the called genes, so a read error is possible. V gene TRBV12-3 or TRBV12-4 combines with J gene TRBJ1-5; D is perhaps TRBD1 (5 bases). This CDR3 has 14 residues. The CDR3 loop reads CANSVIGGNQPQHF. CDR3 DNA: TGTGCCAACAGTGTTATAGGGGGCAATCAGCCCCAGCATTTT.

This chain connects TRBV20-1 to TRBJ2-3; perhaps TRBD2 as D (6 bases). CDR1 is DFQATT and CDR2 is SNEGSKA in the germline V gene (reference sequence). The V end lost 0 bases, the J end lost 0 bases, and 10 bases lay between the germline ends. This CDR3 spans 15 amino acids. The CDR3 protein is CSARESRGSTDTQYF. CDR3 DNA sequence: TGCAGTGCTAGAGAGTCGCGGGGTAGCACAGATACGCAGTATTTT.

This chain links TRBV6-6 with TRBJ1-2; D might be TRBD1 (6 bases). V gave up 7 bases and J gave up 7 bases, with 13 bases separating them. This CDR3 comprises 12 residues. Germline V lookup: CDR1 MNHNY, CDR2 SVGAGI (reference sequence). The CDR3 region has the DNA TGTGCCAGCATACAGGGTTCGGGTGGCTACACCTTC. Protein: CASIQGSGGYTF.

This clonotype was counted only a few times. This chain connects TRBV29-1 to TRBJ2-2; 8 bases line up with TRBD1. The V gene's germline CDR1 is SQVTM and CDR2 ANQGSEA. Trimming removed 6 bases from V and 6 bases from J; junction bases left unmatched: 6. The CDR3 has 13 amino acids. CDR3 nucleotides: TGCAGCGTCGGCAGGGGGCGGTCCGGGGAGCTGTTTTTT. Its translation: CSVGRGRSGELFF.

A few counts support this clonotype. The rearrangement uses TRBV7-2 and TRBJ2-1; D call uncertain. The CDR3 is 14 residues long. In germline, CDR1 is SGHTA, CDR2 FQGNSA. V was shortened by 5 bases and J by 1 base, with 9 bases between the two germline ends. The CDR3 DNA reads as TGTGCCAGCAGCACGACACATTCCTACAATGAGCAGTTCTTC. Translating gives CASSTTHSYNEQFF.

V gene TRBV20-1 combines with J gene TRBJ1-6, with a possible D match to TRBD1 (5 bases). The CDR3 sequence is 14 residues long. The V end lost 0 bases, the J end lost 7 bases, and 10 bases lay between the germline ends. Germline CDR1 is DFQATT and CDR2 is SNEGSKA (reference sequence). CDR3 loop: CSARDSGGNSPLHF. DNA for the CDR3: TGCAGTGCTAGAGATTCCGGGGGGAATTCACCCCTCCACTTT.

Comment on this clonotype: Germline is not matched at one junction end, which may reflect a read error. The chain recombines TRBV20-1 with TRBJ2-3, with 12 positions matching TRBD2. This CDR3 contains 18 residues. The germline gives CDR1 DFQATT, CDR2 SNEGSKA (reference sequence). The CDR3 DNA reads as TGCAGTGCCAGAGGGACTAGCGGGCGCACGTGGTCGCACAGAGACGCGTATTTT. As protein: CSARGTSGRTWSHRDAYF.

The chain recombines TRBV2 with TRBJ1-1; D unclear. V was trimmed by 2 bases and J by 8 bases, leaving 12 bases between them. Germline V gives CDR1 SNHLY, CDR2 FYNNEI. This CDR3 has 13 amino acids. The CDR3 is CASSERGPSEAFF. The CDR3 DNA is TGTGCCAGCAGTGAAAGAGGGCCCTCGGAAGCTTTCTTT.

V and J are TRBV29-1 and TRBJ1-4; D ambiguous. This CDR3 has 13 residues. Deletions cut 4 bases from V and 9 bases from J, with 15 bases between. Germline CDR1 and CDR2: SQVTM and ANQGSEA. The CDR3 is CSVAQRAGQKLFF. Here the CDR3 DNA reads TGCAGCGTTGCCCAGAGGGCGGGTCAAAAACTGTTTTTT.

As for this clonotype: The final CDR3 position lacks the conserved phenylalanine or tryptophan, pointing to a likely read error. V and J are TRBV25-1 and TRBJ2-1; TRBD2 aligns across 9 bases. Germline V lookup: CDR1 MGHDK, CDR2 SYGVNS. Germline trimming cut 2 bases from V and 2 bases from J; bases unmatched to any gene: 1. The CDR3 has 15 amino acids. CDR3 region: CASSEASGAYNEQFC. Written as DNA, the CDR3 is TGTGCCAGCAGTGAAGCTAGCGGGGCCTACAATGAGCAGTTCTGC.

CDR3 sequence (DNA): TGTGCCAGCAGTGACCTGGGACAGGGGTCCGGGCCCGGGGAGCTGTTTTTT. This sequence encodes CASSDLGQGSGPGELFF. The chain couples TRBV2 to TRBJ2-2; 10 bases agree with TRBD1. The CDR3 length is 17 residues. Germline trimming cut 3 bases from V and 6 bases from J; bases unmatched to any gene: 10. Germline CDR1 and CDR2: SNHLY and FYNNEI.

The gene calls are TRBV18 and TRBJ2-7; D not resolved. V was trimmed by 5 bases and J by 4 bases, leaving 15 bases between them. The length of the CDR3 is 14 residues. Germline assignment: CDR1 KGHSH and CDR2 LQKENI. The CDR3 bases are TGTGCCAGCTCATCGGACCGAACGGTTTACGAGCAGTACTTC. It encodes CASSSDRTVYEQYF.

The rearrangement uses TRBV5-1 and TRBJ2-1; 9 bases map to TRBD2. J lost 2 bases, V lost 0 bases, and 6 bases had no gene match. Germline CDR1 SGHRS, CDR2 YFSETQ. CDR3 size: 17 residues. CDR3 residues: CASSLDGSGSPYNEQFF. The CDR3 DNA follows: TGCGCCAGCAGCTTGGACGGTAGCGGGAGCCCCTACAATGAGCAGTTCTTC.

This rearrangement joins TRBV2 to TRBJ2-3; D ambiguous. This CDR3 contains 14 residues. Germline loops: CDR1 SNHLY, CDR2 FYNNEI. Trimming left V 0 bases short and J 1 base short, with 5 bases between. The CDR3 DNA reads TGTGCCAGCAGTGAAGCGCTCCGCACAGATACGCAGTATTTT. It yields the protein CASSEALRTDTQYF. The whole variable domain, filled in from reference TRBV2 and TRBJ2-3, reads EPEVTQTPSHQVTQMGQEVILRCVPISNHLYFYWYRQILGQKVEFLVSFYNNEISEKSEIFDDQFSVERPDGSNFTLKIRSTKLEDSAMYFCASSEALRTDTQYFGPGTRLTVL.

J is TRBJ1-4 and V is TRBV5-1; D is perhaps TRBD1 (5 bases). The CDR3 contains 14 residues. CDR1 and CDR2 (germline): SGHRS, YFSETQ. Trimming left V 4 bases short and J 8 bases short, with 15 bases between. The CDR3 protein is CASSIEGRGEKLFF. In nucleotides, the CDR3 is TGCGCCAGCAGCATTGAGGGGAGAGGGGAAAAACTGTTTTTT.

The rearrangement links TRBV12-3 or TRBV12-4 to TRBJ2-3; D gene unclear. This CDR3 has 12 amino acids. The V end was cut by 8 bases, the J end by 14 bases, with 20 bases between. The DNA of the CDR3 is TGTGCCAGCTCGATTGGGGTAGGATACGCGTATTTT. Its translation is CASSIGVGYAYF.

The chain links TRBV11-1 to TRBJ2-3; D perhaps matches TRBD2 (6 bases). The CDR3 loop spans 14 amino acids. Between the trimmed V and J ends, which lost 5 bases and 2 bases, there was a span of 11 bases. Germline V gene lookup returns CDR1 SGHAT and CDR2 FQDESV (reference sequence). CDR3 amino acids: CASSIGGNTDTQYF. CDR3 sequence (DNA): TGTGCCAGCAGCATCGGCGGGAACACAGATACGCAGTATTTT. Full variable domain (missing parts from reference TRBV11-1 and TRBJ2-3): EAEVAQSPRYKITEKSQAVAFWCDPISGHATLYWYRQILGQGPELLVQFQDESVVDDSQLPKDRFSAERLKGVDSTLKIQPAELGDSAMYLCASSIGGNTDTQYFGPGTRLTVL.

This chain links TRBV6-5 with TRBJ2-4; tentative D call: TRBD1 (5 bases). The DNA end is more similar to TRBJ2-7, so the J call may be wrong. Germline loops: CDR1 MNHEY, CDR2 SVGAGI. CDR3 length: 13 amino acids. CDR3 DNA sequence: TGTGCCAGCAGGGTGAGGCAGGGCCACGAGCAGTACTTC. It specifies CASRVRQGHEQYF.

The chain joins TRBV10-3 to TRBJ2-3, with 8 bases fitting TRBD2. The J segment lost 14 bases and the V segment lost 3 bases, leaving 22 bases of the junction unmatched. CDR3 length: 17 amino acids. In germline, CDR1 is ENHRY, CDR2 SYGVKD. CDR3 bases: TGTGCCATCAGTGACCTCGAAAGCGGGAGAATGGGGAGATACGCGTATTTT. It is translated as CAISDLESGRMGRYAYF.